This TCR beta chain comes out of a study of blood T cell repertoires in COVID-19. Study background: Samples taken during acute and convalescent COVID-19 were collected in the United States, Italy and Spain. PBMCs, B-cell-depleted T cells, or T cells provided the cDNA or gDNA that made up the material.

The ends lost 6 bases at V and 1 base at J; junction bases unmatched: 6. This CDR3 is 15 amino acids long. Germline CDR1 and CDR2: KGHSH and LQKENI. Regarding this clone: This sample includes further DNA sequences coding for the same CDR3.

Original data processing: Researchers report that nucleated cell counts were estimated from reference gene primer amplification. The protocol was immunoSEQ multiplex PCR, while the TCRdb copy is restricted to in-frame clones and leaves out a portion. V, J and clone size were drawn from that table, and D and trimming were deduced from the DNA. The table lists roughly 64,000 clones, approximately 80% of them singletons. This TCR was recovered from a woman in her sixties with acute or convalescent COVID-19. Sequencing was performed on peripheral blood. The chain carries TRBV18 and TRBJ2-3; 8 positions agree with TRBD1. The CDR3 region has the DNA TGTGCCAGCTCTCCGACAGGGGCAGGCACAGATACGCAGTATTTT. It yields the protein CASSPTGAGTDTQYF.